The clone carrying this T cell receptor beta chain was detected only a few times. The antigen is not known. Unique molecular identifiers featured in each of the TCR beta cDNA libraries. TCRdb ran MiXCR on the PCR reads and lists one entry per CDR3 protein. This repertoire shows hundreds of thousands of distinct CDR3 sequences, 44% found once; its top ten account for approximately 1.7%. These data belong to a study of post-analysis software for immune sequencing data. Turning to the study itself: Progressive-relapsing, secondary progressive and relapsing-remitting multiple sclerosis were among the disease courses included.

Study findings and constraints: By F measure, strong co-clustering occurred among samples prepared in the same batch. There were several TRBV segments more frequent in patients than controls, and TRBV5-6, TRBV5-1 and TRBV20-1 were among them.

The CDR3 runs 16 residues. V dropped 4 bases and J dropped 3; count of bases not matched to a gene: 4. Looked up from germline, CDR1 is MRHNA and CDR2 is SNTAGT. This receptor was taken from a girl between 10 and 17 years old with multiple sclerosis. V usage is TRBV6-4 and J usage is TRBJ2-1; 12 positions agree with TRBD2. The sample consisted of blood. CDR3 residues: CASSASTSGGYNEQFF. The CDR3 coding sequence is TGTGCCAGCAGTGCCTCGACTAGCGGGGGCTACAATGAGCAGTTCTTC.